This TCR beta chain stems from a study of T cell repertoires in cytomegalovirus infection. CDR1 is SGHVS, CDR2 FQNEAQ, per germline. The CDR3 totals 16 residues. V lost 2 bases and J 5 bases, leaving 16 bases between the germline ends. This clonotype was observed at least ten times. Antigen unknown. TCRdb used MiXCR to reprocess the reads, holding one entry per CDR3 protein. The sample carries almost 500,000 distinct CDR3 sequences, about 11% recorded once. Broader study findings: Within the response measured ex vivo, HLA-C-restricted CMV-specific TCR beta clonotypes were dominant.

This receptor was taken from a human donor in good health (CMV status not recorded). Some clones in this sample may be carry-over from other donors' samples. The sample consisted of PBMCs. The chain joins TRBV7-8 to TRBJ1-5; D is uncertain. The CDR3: CASSLSYLGTHQPQHF. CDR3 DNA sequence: TGTGCCAGCAGCTTATCCTATCTCGGAACACATCAGCCCCAGCATTTT.